These 21 T cell receptor beta chains were sequenced from one sample in a study of blood T cells in healthy people across ages. A second PCR of about 6 to 12 cycles used a sample-barcoded 5' primer and a J-beta primer mix. TCRdb re-analysed the 5' RACE reads in MiXCR, keeping a single row per CDR3 protein. The sample lists over 600,000 distinct CDR3 sequences; under 25% were seen once. The source material was blood. The source is a man between 65 and 79 years old in good health.

The V and J genes are TRBV7-9 and TRBJ2-5; TRBD2 agrees at 8 bases. Near its end, the DNA agrees better with TRBJ2-1, so the J call may be wrong. CDR3 length: 19 amino acids. Germline values: CDR1 SEHNR, CDR2 FQNEAQ (reference sequence). The CDR3 reads CASSLGGLGLVGELIEQFF. The CDR3, as DNA: TGTGCCAGCAGCTTAGGAGGGCTGGGACTAGTGGGAGAGCTGATTGAGCAGTTCTTC.

CDR3 residues: CASSVGGAAYQETQYF. CDR3 in DNA: TGTGCCAGCAGCGTAGGGGGGGCTGCGTACCAAGAGACCCAGTACTTC. V is TRBV9 and J is TRBJ2-5; either TRBD1 or TRBD2 may supply D (6 bases each). V was shortened by 0 bases and J by 0 bases, with 12 bases between the two germline ends. The CDR3 loop spans 16 amino acids. The germline CDR1 and CDR2 sequences are SGDLS and YYNGEE.

The chain combines TRBV6-6 with TRBJ1-2; D possibly corresponds to TRBD1 (6 bases). Looked up from germline, CDR1 is MNHNY and CDR2 is SVGAGI (reference sequence). V lost 5 bases to trimming and J lost 7 bases, with 11 bases between them. The CDR3 has 12 amino acids. In nucleotides, the CDR3 is TGTGCCAGCAGTACGCACAGGGCTGGCTACACCTTC. Its protein is CASSTHRAGYTF.

The chain recombines TRBV19 with TRBJ2-3, with TRBD1 matching over 7 bases. V was clipped by 6 bases and J by 6 bases; unmatched bases: 9. This CDR3 comprises 14 residues. The V gene's germline CDR1 is LNHDA and CDR2 SQIVND (reference sequence). CDR3 in DNA: TGTGCCAGTAGAGACAGGGATGTGGGGGATACGCAGTATTTT. This translates into CASRDRDVGDTQYF.

V is TRBV7-2 and J is TRBJ2-7; 7 nucleotides align to TRBD2. The J call may be incorrect, as the DNA end agrees better with TRBJ2-1. The CDR3 runs 15 residues. From germline, CDR1 is SGHTA and CDR2 FQGNSA. CDR3 bases: TGTGCCAGCAGCTTAGCACTAGCGTACTACAATGAGCAGTTCTTC. Its translation is CASSLALAYYNEQFF.

CDR3 coding DNA: TGTGCCATCAGGCTAGCGGGAGGCTACGAGCAGTACTTC. Its protein is CAIRLAGGYEQYF. V and J are TRBV10-3 and TRBJ2-7; 11 positions agree with TRBD2. The J segment lost 3 bases and the V segment lost 6 bases, leaving 1 base of the junction unmatched. This CDR3 has 13 amino acids. Germline V gene data show CDR1 as ENHRY and CDR2 as SYGVKD.

This clonotype was counted a few times. The chain employs TRBV4-1 and TRBJ1-4, with D uncertain. Between the trimmed V and J ends, which lost 1 base and 0 bases, there was a span of 12 bases. CDR1 and CDR2 from the germline V gene are MGHRA and YSYEKL. CDR3 length: 17 residues. CDR3 loop: CASSQADKSATNEKLFF. The CDR3, as DNA: TGCGCCAGCAGCCAAGCAGATAAGTCTGCAACTAATGAAAAACTGTTTTTT.

To note about this clonotype: A much larger clone is a single base away; this may be a read error. The chain carries TRBV18 and TRBJ2-7, with 12 bases lining up with TRBD1. Germline CDR1 reads KGHSH; CDR2 reads LQKENI. The CDR3 consists of 16 residues. The CDR3 DNA follows: TGTGCCAGCTCACGGGACCGGGACAGGGGGCGAAACGAGCGGTACTTC. This translates into CASSRDRDRGRNERYF.

This chain connects TRBV5-1 to TRBJ2-1, with 9 bases matching TRBD2. Trimming at V came to 4 bases and at J to 4 bases, leaving 12 bases not matched to a gene. The CDR3 runs 17 residues. Per the germline V gene, CDR1 is SGHRS and CDR2 is YFSETQ. The CDR3 is CASSQYYSGSGYNEQFF. The CDR3 bases are TGCGCCAGCAGCCAGTACTATAGCGGGAGCGGTTACAATGAGCAGTTCTTC.

A remark on this clonotype: Since a much larger clone is just one base distant, this may be a read error. The chain is built from TRBV9 and TRBJ2-7; no reliable D call. The CDR3 length is 14 residues. From germline, CDR1 is SGDLS and CDR2 YYNGEE. The chain's CDR3 is CASSVASFSCEQYF. In DNA form, the CDR3 reads TGTGCCAGCAGCGTAGCCTCATTCTCCTGCGAGCAGTACTTC.

The chain has TRBV7-6 and TRBJ2-5, with 8 nucleotides matching TRBD1. The CDR3 has 14 amino acids. With V trimmed by 4 bases and J by 4 bases, 5 bases remained unmatched. Germline CDR1 is SGHVS and CDR2 is FNYEAQ. The DNA for the CDR3 is TGTGCCAGCAGCTGGGGACAGGCTGGAGAGACCCAGTACTTC. Translating gives CASSWGQAGETQYF. The whole variable domain, filled in from reference TRBV7-6 and TRBJ2-5, reads GAGVSQSPRYKVTKRGQDVALRCDPISGHVSLYWYRQALGQGPEFLTYFNYEAQQDKSGLPNDRFSAERPEGSISTLTIQRTEQRDSAMYRCASSWGQAGETQYFGPGTRLLVL.

As to this clonotype: Since a much larger clone is just one base distant, this may be a read error. The chain recombines TRBV20-1 with TRBJ2-1, with a weak D call TRBD1 (6 bases). Per germline, CDR1 DFQATT and CDR2 SNEGSKA (reference sequence). The CDR3 loop spans 14 amino acids. The CDR3 DNA reads TGCAGTGCCTCGCGGACAGCGCATCACAATAAGCAGTTCTTC. Protein sequence: CSASRTAHHNKQFF.

This chain uses TRBV7-8 with TRBJ2-2; perhaps TRBD1 as D (6 bases). CDR1 SGHVS and CDR2 FQNEAQ come from the germline V gene. Trimming took off 5 bases at V and 0 bases at J, with 10 bases between the two ends. This CDR3 region has 15 residues. The CDR3 region has the DNA TGTGCCAGCAGCGGACAGTATCCGAACACCGGGGAGCTGTTTTTT. Encoded protein: CASSGQYPNTGELFF.

This clonotype was detected a few times. V gene TRBV29-1 combines with J gene TRBJ2-1, with TRBD2 matching 11 bases. The J segment lost 8 bases and the V segment lost 7 bases, leaving 13 bases of the junction unmatched. The germline gives CDR1 SQVTM, CDR2 ANQGSEA. The CDR3 has 15 residues. The CDR3 region has the DNA TGCAGCGGTCTGTGGGGTAGCGGGGGGGGCGATGAGCAGTTCTTC. Protein product: CSGLWGSGGGDEQFF.

V is TRBV2 and J is TRBJ2-3, with D maybe TRBD2 (6 bases). V lost 5 bases and J lost 1, with 13 bases in between. This CDR3 is built from 15 residues. Per the germline V gene, CDR1 is SNHLY and CDR2 is FYNNEI. Written as DNA, the CDR3 is TGTGCCAGCAGTTGGGGCGGGGCCGGCACAGATACGCAGTATTTT. This gives the protein CASSWGGAGTDTQYF.

The chain combines TRBV12-3 or TRBV12-4 with TRBJ1-2, with 10 bases fitting TRBD1. V lost 6 bases, J lost 7 bases, and 5 bases stayed unmatched. The length of the CDR3 is 13 residues. This CDR3 is CASSQTGGSGYTF. DNA of the CDR3: TGTGCCAGCAGCCAGACAGGGGGCAGTGGCTACACCTTC.

The chain couples TRBV18 to TRBJ1-5; the match to TRBD1 covers 8 bases. V was pared by 5 bases and J by 6 bases, with 6 bases of the junction left unmatched. The V gene's germline CDR1 is KGHSH and CDR2 LQKENI. The CDR3 is made up of 14 amino acids. In DNA form, the CDR3 reads TGTGCCAGCTCAACGTGGACAGGGACTCAGCCCCAGCATTTT. Encoded protein: CASSTWTGTQPQHF.

Details on this clonotype: A junction end diverges from the germline sequence, so it may reflect a read error. V gene TRBV27 combines with J gene TRBJ2-4; 7 positions agree with TRBD1. Germline CDR1 is MNHEY and CDR2 is SMNVEV (reference sequence). This CDR3 is 13 amino acids long. The CDR3 sequence is CAGRPGDRNIQYF. DNA for the CDR3: TGTGCCGGCAGGCCAGGGGACAGAAACATTCAGTACTTC.

This clonotype appeared many times. V gene TRBV18 combines with J gene TRBJ2-1; D uncertain. Germline CDR1 reads KGHSH; CDR2 reads LQKENI. V lost 6 bases, J lost 2 bases, and 17 bases lay in between. CDR3 size: 16 residues. The CDR3 region has the DNA TGTGCCAGCTCTCAAAGAGGTCAGTTTCCCTACAATGAGCAGTTCTTC. This gives the protein CASSQRGQFPYNEQFF. Full variable domain (outside the CDR3, taken from reference TRBV18 and TRBJ2-1): NAGVMQNPRHLVRRRGQEARLRCSPMKGHSHVYWYRQLPEEGLKFMVYLQKENIIDESGMPKERFSAEFPKEGPSILRIQQVVRGDSAAYFCASSQRGQFPYNEQFFGPGTRLTVL.

This clonotype was seen more than once but under ten times. The CDR3 sequence: CATSKSGTGAYEQYF. In nucleotides, the CDR3 is TGTGCCACCAGCAAATCCGGGACAGGGGCCTACGAGCAGTACTTC. The chain carries TRBV15 and TRBJ2-7; 10 nucleotides align to TRBD1. The ends lost 4 bases at V and 2 bases at J; junction bases unmatched: 5. The germline CDR1 and CDR2 sequences are LNHNV and YYDKDF (reference sequence). CDR3 size: 15 residues. The variable domain in full, with the rest retrieved from reference TRBV15 and TRBJ2-7, is DAMVIQNPRYQVTQFGKPVTLSCSQTLNHNVMYWYQQKSSQAPKLLFHYYDKDFNNEADTPDNFQSRRPNTSFCFLDIRSPGLGDTAMYLCATSKSGTGAYEQYFGPGTRLTVT.

The chain combines TRBV7-2 with TRBJ2-5; D might be TRBD2 (6 bases). CDR3 length: 14 residues. CDR1 is SGHTA, CDR2 FQGNSA, per germline. With 3 bases removed from V and 4 bases from J, the gap between germline ends came to 12 bases. The CDR3 coding sequence is TGTGCCAGCAGCTTGGGACTCCTTCGAGAGACCCAGTACTTC. It yields the protein CASSLGLLRETQYF.